This T cell receptor beta chain emerged from a study of regulatory T cells in long-lasting Graves disease. V dropped 1 base and J dropped 9; count of bases not matched to a gene: 2. The V gene's germline CDR1 is LGHNA and CDR2 YSLEER. The CDR3 sequence is 15 residues long. CDR3-region Arm-PCR and iRepertoire HTBI primers produced the TCR beta libraries. TCRdb reprocessed the multiplex PCR reads via MiXCR and lists one record per CDR3 protein. This sample yields about 420,000 distinct CDR3 sequences, of which around a quarter are seen a single time; roughly a quarter belongs to the top ten. The study's findings and limits: Newly diagnosed Graves' patients exceeded persistent ones in TCR diversity.

This clonotype has a handful of counts. The antigen is unknown. Time point noted: persistent/refractory GD, antithyroid drugs over 5 years with positive TRAb. Generation of the TCR library employed RNA extracted from PBMCs. An endocrinology unit in Xi'an, China, supplied the patients. This sequence was found in a female donor with Graves disease. This rearrangement joins TRBV4-3 to TRBJ1-6; 11 nucleotides align to TRBD1. The input for sequencing was peripheral blood mononuclear cells (PBMCs), taken when the disease was refractory, from a patient treated with antithyroid drugs. DNA of the CDR3: TGCGCCAGCAGCCAAGGGACAGGGGGCAGTTCACCCCTCCACTTT. Translation: CASSQGTGGSSPLHF.